Below, 13 T cell receptor beta chains from the same sample are listed, as sequenced in a study of T cell changes during pregnancy in multiple sclerosis. Here immunoSEQ multiplex PCR was the method, and the copy in TCRdb shows in-frame clones only, minus some. The sample consists of approximately 61,000 clones, around 90% of them appearing once. The specimen was peripheral blood, collected in the first trimester of pregnancy. The receptors originated from a female donor with multiple sclerosis, enrolled in a pregnancy study.

This clone has only one observation. This sequence joins TRBV28 and TRBJ1-2, with D unclear. The V gene lost 3 bases and the J gene lost 4 bases, with 15 bases spanning the gap. The CDR3 is made up of 15 amino acids. In germline, CDR1 is MDHEN, CDR2 SYDVKM. Written as DNA, the CDR3 is TGTGCCAGCAGTTTTCGGCGGGGAAGGTCCTATGGCTACACCTTC. Translation gives CASSFRRGRSYGYTF.

V usage is TRBV4-1 and J usage is TRBJ2-3, with 9 nucleotides matching TRBD2. The germline V gene encodes CDR1 MGHRA and CDR2 YSYEKL. Unmatched junction bases numbered 4, after V lost 5 bases and J lost 1 base. This CDR3 has 15 residues. The CDR3 DNA follows: TGCGCCAGCAGCAACCGACTAGCGGGCACAGATACGCAGTATTTT. The encoded protein is CASSNRLAGTDTQYF.

The chain combines TRBV7-2 with TRBJ1-4; no reliable D call. Germline V gene lookup returns CDR1 SGHTA and CDR2 FQGNSA. Trimming shortened V by 3 bases and J by 8 bases, and 10 bases separated the two germline ends. The CDR3 contains 13 residues. The chain's CDR3 is CASSLSIKEKLFF. The DNA of the CDR3 is TGTGCCAGCAGCTTGAGCATTAAAGAAAAACTGTTTTTT.

The chain couples TRBV5-1 to TRBJ2-5; D perhaps matches TRBD1 (6 bases). Deletions cut 0 bases from V and 1 base from J, with 13 bases between. The CDR3 is 16 amino acids. Per the germline V gene, CDR1 is SGHRS and CDR2 is YFSETQ. Here the CDR3 DNA reads TGCGCCAGCAGCTTGGATGTAGACAGGCGCCAAGAGACCCAGTACTTC. As protein: CASSLDVDRRQETQYF.

The rearrangement uses TRBV5-1 and TRBJ2-3, with TRBD2 identical over 14 bases. V was clipped by 0 bases and J by 2 bases; unmatched bases: 8. Germline V gene data show CDR1 as SGHRS and CDR2 as YFSETQ. CDR3 length: 19 amino acids. Written as DNA, the CDR3 is TGCGCCAGCAGCTTGGCCCCCGGGACTAGCGGGAGTTTCACAGATACGCAGTATTTT. Protein: CASSLAPGTSGSFTDTQYF.

The chain recombines TRBV2 with TRBJ1-4; 9 bases map to TRBD1. The V segment lost 3 bases and the J segment 5 bases; nucleotides outside the gene matches: 4. The germline CDR1 and CDR2 sequences are SNHLY and FYNNEI. The CDR3 is 15 amino acids. The DNA of the CDR3 is TGTGCCAGCAGTGAGGGGACAGGGAAAAATGAAAAACTGTTTTTT. Translation: CASSEGTGKNEKLFF.

The J gene is TRBJ2-7, the V gene TRBV5-1; 7 bases match TRBD1. From germline, CDR1 is SGHRS and CDR2 YFSETQ. The CDR3 runs 13 residues. V trimming: 0 bases; J trimming: 5 bases; junction bases outside the gene matches: 2. The CDR3 sequence is CASSLDRGNEQYF. Written as DNA, the CDR3 is TGCGCCAGCAGCTTGGACAGGGGTAACGAGCAGTACTTC.

V is TRBV27 and J is TRBJ2-5; D possibly corresponds to TRBD2 (6 bases). CDR1 and CDR2 (germline): MNHEY, SMNVEV (reference sequence). The CDR3 is made up of 13 amino acids. Trimming stripped 4 bases from V and 7 bases from J, with 13 bases between. CDR3 region: CASSSYGRGTQYF. DNA of the CDR3: TGTGCCAGCAGTTCGTACGGGCGGGGGACCCAGTACTTC.

The chain has TRBV5-1 and TRBJ1-1, with 11 bases lining up with TRBD1. CDR3 size: 13 residues. Germline CDR1 reads SGHRS; CDR2 reads YFSETQ. Trimming took 0 bases from V and 10 from J; bases not matched to a gene: 2. For the CDR3, the DNA is TGCGCCAGCAGCTTGGCGGGACAGGGGGGAGCTTTCTTT. Translating it yields CASSLAGQGGAFF.

V is TRBV10-1 and J is TRBJ2-7; D is perhaps TRBD2 (5 bases). Trimming left V 8 bases short and J 6 bases short, with 17 bases between. The CDR3 is made up of 13 amino acids. CDR1 is WNHNN, CDR2 SYGVQD, per germline (reference sequence). CDR3 bases: TGCGCCAGCGGCGCCCCAGCGGCAGGCGAGCAGTACTTC. Protein sequence: CASGAPAAGEQYF.

The rearrangement links TRBV28 to TRBJ2-7; 11 nucleotides line up with TRBD2. Germline V gene data show CDR1 as MDHEN and CDR2 as SYDVKM. CDR3 length: 14 residues. Trimming removed 6 bases from V and 2 bases from J; junction bases left unmatched: 3. The CDR3 region has the DNA TGTGCCAGCAGGGAGACTAGCGGGGCCTACGAGCAGTACTTC. It codes for CASRETSGAYEQYF.

The chain joins TRBV18 to TRBJ2-1; 10 bases are a match to TRBD2. V lost 5 bases and J lost 9; bases outside the gene matches: 10. Germline CDR1 reads KGHSH; CDR2 reads LQKENI. This CDR3 is built from 15 residues. Here the CDR3 DNA reads TGTGCCAGCTCAACGGGGAGTAGCGGGGGGCTTGAGCAGTTCTTC. It specifies CASSTGSSGGLEQFF.

This clone is a singleton in its sample. V usage is TRBV5-6 and J usage is TRBJ2-3, with 11 bases fitting TRBD2. CDR1 SGHDT and CDR2 YYEEEE come from the germline V gene. Germline trimming cut 4 bases from V and 0 bases from J; bases unmatched to any gene: 7. The CDR3 extends over 17 amino acids. The CDR3 region has the DNA TGTGCCAGCAGCAGGATAGGACTAGCGGGTAGCACAGATACGCAGTATTTT. Translation gives CASSRIGLAGSTDTQYF.